Presented here are 31 T cell receptor beta chains from one specimen sequenced in a study of blood T cell dynamics during melanoma immunotherapy. The protocol was immunoSEQ multiplex PCR, while the TCRdb copy is restricted to in-frame clones and leaves out a portion. The sample lists over 15,000 clones; 65% to 90% were seen once. The time point was: pre-treatment baseline. The sequencing here drew on blood, taken from a patient treated with checkpoint blockade. The receptors here all came from a human donor with melanoma.

This chain connects TRBV4-1 to TRBJ2-1, with 15 bases lining up with TRBD2. This CDR3 spans 15 amino acids. Trimming took 4 bases from V and 7 from J; bases not matched to a gene: 2. The germline CDR1 and CDR2 sequences are MGHRA and YSYEKL. CDR3 sequence reads: CASSLGLAGGNEQFF. As DNA, the CDR3 is TGCGCCAGCAGCCTGGGACTAGCGGGAGGAAATGAGCAGTTCTTC.

The chain uses TRBV7-9 and TRBJ1-4, with D hard to call. This CDR3 is 14 amino acids long. In germline, CDR1 is SEHNR, CDR2 FQNEAQ (reference sequence). Trimming shortened V by 2 bases and J by 4 bases, and 8 bases separated the two germline ends. CDR3 nucleotides: TGTGCCAGCAGCTTACCGGGTCTTAATGAAAAACTGTTTTTT. Residues: CASSLPGLNEKLFF.

The V gene is TRBV15, the J gene TRBJ2-5, with D perhaps matching TRBD1 (5 bases). Germline V lookup: CDR1 LNHNV, CDR2 YYDKDF (reference sequence). The CDR3 sequence is 14 residues long. Trimming removed 6 bases from V and 5 bases from J, with 16 bases in between. CDR3 bases: TGTGCCACCAGACCCAGGGCCCTGGGGGAGACCCAGTACTTC. Protein: CATRPRALGETQYF.

The V call is TRBV11-2, the J call TRBJ2-2; 8 bases are a match to TRBD1. The CDR3 extends over 15 amino acids. Trimming cost V 1 base and J 5 bases; bases outside gene matches: 3. CDR1 and CDR2 from the germline V gene are SGHAT and FQNNGV. CDR3 in DNA: TGTGCCAGCAGCTTAGCAGGGGGCATGACCGGGGAGCTGTTTTTT. It yields the protein CASSLAGGMTGELFF.

The chain is built from TRBV15 and TRBJ2-1, with 10 positions matching TRBD1. Trimming removed 3 bases from V and 8 bases from J; junction bases left unmatched: 7. This CDR3 is 15 amino acids long. Looked up from germline, CDR1 is LNHNV and CDR2 is YYDKDF (reference sequence). The CDR3 reads CATSRRTGGIDEQFF. In nucleotides, the CDR3 is TGTGCCACCAGCAGGAGGACAGGGGGTATCGATGAGCAGTTCTTC.

A few counts support this clone. The rearrangement links TRBV7-9 to TRBJ1-5; D not resolved. Germline V gene lookup returns CDR1 SEHNR and CDR2 FQNEAQ (reference sequence). The V end was cut by 5 bases, the J end by 11 bases, with 10 bases between. The CDR3 spans 11 residues. Here the CDR3 DNA reads TGTGCCAGCAGCGCTGACCGGTCCCAGCATTTT. Protein sequence: CASSADRSQHF. Full variable domain (remainder filled in from reference TRBV7-9 and TRBJ1-5): DTGVSQNPRHKITKRGQNVTFRCDPISEHNRLYWYRQTLGQGPEFLTYFQNEAQLEKSRLLSDRFSAERPKGSFSTLEIQRTEQGDSAMYLCASSADRSQHFGDGTRLSIL.

The chain has TRBV11-3 and TRBJ1-1; D remains unclear. The germline gives CDR1 SGHNT, CDR2 YENEEA. CDR3 size: 14 residues. With 5 bases removed from V and 4 bases from J, the gap between germline ends came to 14 bases. CDR3 protein: CASSPSAGITEAFF. The CDR3 coding sequence is TGTGCCAGCAGCCCGTCGGCGGGGATCACTGAAGCTTTCTTT.

The CDR3 protein is CASSLEGSSGYTF. Written as DNA, the CDR3 is TGTGCCAGCAGCTTAGAGGGATCGAGCGGCTACACCTTC. The chain employs TRBV7-2 and TRBJ1-2; D gene unclear. V was clipped by 1 base and J by 8 bases, with 11 bases between them. The germline V gene has CDR1 SGHTA and CDR2 FQGNSA. The CDR3 length is 13 residues.

To note about this clone: A junction end diverges from the germline sequence, so it may reflect a read error. The chain is built from TRBV7-7 and TRBJ2-1; 7 bases fit TRBD1. This CDR3 has 14 residues. Germline-derived CDR1 and CDR2 are SSHAT and FNYEAQ (reference sequence). The CDR3 spells CASSLKGGLEEQFF. The CDR3 DNA sequence: TGTGCTAGCAGCCTAAAAGGGGGCTTAGAAGAACAGTTCTTC.

This chain connects TRBV27 to TRBJ2-1, with 11 bases identical to TRBD2. Germline loops: CDR1 MNHEY, CDR2 SMNVEV (reference sequence). The trim removed 8 bases at V and 3 bases at J, leaving 9 bases unmatched. There are 16 residues in the CDR3. The CDR3 is CASGVIAGGRYNEQFF. CDR3 coding DNA: TGTGCCAGCGGGGTCATAGCGGGAGGGCGCTACAATGAGCAGTTCTTC.

CDR3 loop: CASGLQAVGAVFF. The CDR3 DNA reads as TGTGCTAGTGGTTTGCAGGCGGTAGGTGCAGTTTTCTTC. V usage is TRBV12-5 and J usage is TRBJ2-1; D gene unclear. Trimming removed 2 bases from V and 16 bases from J, with 18 bases in between. CDR1 and CDR2 (germline): LGHNT, FRNRAP. The CDR3 consists of 13 residues.

V gene TRBV28 combines with J gene TRBJ2-1; 9 bases line up with TRBD2. V lost 5 bases, J lost 9 bases, and 11 bases stayed unmatched. The germline CDR1 and CDR2 sequences are MDHEN and SYDVKM. The CDR3 consists of 15 residues. The CDR3 is CASSLAGTSFTEQFF. In DNA, the CDR3 is TGTGCCAGCAGTCTCGCCGGGACTAGCTTCACTGAGCAGTTCTTC.

This clone was counted a single time. DNA for the CDR3: TGTGCCAGCAGTAAAAGGGGAGCAACTAATGAAAAACTGTTTTTT. This codes for CASSKRGATNEKLFF. J is TRBJ1-4 and V is TRBV6-5, with D perhaps matching TRBD1 (5 bases). The CDR3 covers 15 residues. V lost 5 bases to trimming and J lost 0 bases, with 10 bases between them. Per the germline V gene, CDR1 is MNHEY and CDR2 is SVGAGI.

This clone was detected once. The V call is TRBV4-3, the J call TRBJ2-2, with D perhaps given as TRBD1 or TRBD2 (6 bases each). This CDR3 spans 18 amino acids. The germline V and J ends were trimmed by 0 bases and 6 bases, with 20 bases remaining between them. Germline-derived CDR1 and CDR2 are LGHNA and YSLEER. CDR3 bases: TGCGCCAGCAGCCAAGATCGGGGGCGGATGGCCCTTTCCGGGGAGCTGTTTTTT. Translating it yields CASSQDRGRMALSGELFF.

The chain combines TRBV9 with TRBJ2-3; D not resolved. There are 12 residues in the CDR3. CDR1 and CDR2 (germline): SGDLS, YYNGEE. Trimming took 0 bases from V and 6 from J, leaving 5 bases between them. The CDR3 DNA reads TGTGCCAGCAGCGTAGCACGGGATACGCAGTATTTT. This encodes CASSVARDTQYF.

The genes are TRBV4-1 and TRBJ1-2, with D hard to call. Trimming removed 2 bases from V and 1 base from J, with 11 bases in between. The CDR3 sequence is 15 residues long. CDR1 and CDR2 from the germline V gene are MGHRA and YSYEKL. CDR3 protein: CASSQFQASNYGYTF. CDR3 DNA: TGCGCCAGCAGCCAATTCCAGGCTAGTAACTATGGCTACACCTTC.

The chain combines TRBV28 with TRBJ1-2, with D perhaps matching TRBD1 (5 bases). Trimming removed 3 bases from V and 6 bases from J, with 8 bases in between. The germline CDR1 and CDR2 sequences are MDHEN and SYDVKM. There are 12 residues in the CDR3. CDR3 region: CASSFRANGYTF. The DNA for the CDR3 is TGTGCCAGCAGTTTCAGGGCAAATGGCTACACCTTC.

A few counts support this clone. The CDR3 protein is CSVEDRRNEQFF. In DNA, the CDR3 is TGCAGCGTTGAAGATCGCCGGAATGAGCAGTTCTTC. V usage is TRBV29-1 and J usage is TRBJ2-1; D gene uncertain. The length of the CDR3 is 12 residues. Deletions cut 0 bases from V and 7 bases from J, with 7 bases between. Germline V gives CDR1 SQVTM, CDR2 ANQGSEA.

The rearrangement uses TRBV4-2 and TRBJ2-4; D not certain. Germline CDR1 LGHNA, CDR2 YNFKEQ. Trimming removed 5 bases from V and 4 bases from J, with 18 bases in between. This CDR3 has 16 amino acids. For the CDR3, the DNA is TGTGCCAGCAGCTTGGACGGGTCCGTTGTTAAAAACATTCAGTACTTC. It yields the protein CASSLDGSVVKNIQYF.

The chain employs TRBV6-4 and TRBJ2-5; the D is unclear. Germline CDR1 MRHNA, CDR2 SNTAGT. V was cut by 0 bases and J by 2 bases, with 7 bases left in between. The CDR3 is 14 amino acids. The CDR3 loop is CASSDSAEQETQYF. The CDR3 nucleotides are TGTGCCAGCAGTGACTCGGCAGAACAAGAGACCCAGTACTTC.

The gene calls are TRBV7-9 and TRBJ2-1; the D gene is possibly TRBD1 (5 bases). This CDR3 has 15 residues. CDR1 SEHNR and CDR2 FQNEAQ come from the germline V gene (reference sequence). Trimming stripped 5 bases from V and 0 bases from J, with 11 bases between. The CDR3 coding sequence is TGTGCCAGCAGCCAGGACATCAGCTCCTACAATGAGCAGTTCTTC. Its translation: CASSQDISSYNEQFF.

The chain is built from TRBV4-3 and TRBJ2-1, with D possibly TRBD2 on 5 matching bases. CDR1 is LGHNA and CDR2 is YSLEER in the germline V gene. This CDR3 spans 18 amino acids. Between the trimmed V and J ends, which lost 0 bases and 10 bases, there was a span of 25 bases. CDR3 bases: TGCGCCAGCAGCCAAGATCTGTTCCCTGGGAGTGGGGTTAGCGAGCAGTTCTTC. It codes for CASSQDLFPGSGVSEQFF.

This clone was counted a single time. One end of the junction is discordant with germline, which a read error may explain. The chain carries TRBV7-7 and TRBJ2-1; 9 nucleotides match TRBD2. CDR1 SSHAT and CDR2 FNYEAQ come from the germline V gene (reference sequence). The CDR3 consists of 15 residues. Written as DNA, the CDR3 is TGTGCTAGCAGCTTAGGGGCGGGAGGGTTCAATGAGCAGTTCTTC. Its protein product is CASSLGAGGFNEQFF. The full variable domain, with the rest looked up from reference TRBV7-7 and TRBJ2-1, is GAGVSQSPRYKVTKRGQDVTLRCDPISSHATLYWYQQALGQGPEFLTYFNYEAQPDKSGLPSDRFSAERPEGSISTLTIQRTEQRDSAMYRCASSLGAGGFNEQFFGPGTRLTVL.

The CDR3 here is CASSERGEQFF. In DNA, the CDR3 is TGCGCCAGCAGTGAGAGGGGAGAGCAGTTCTTC. The rearrangement uses TRBV10-1 and TRBJ2-1; TRBD1 might be the D (5 bases). Germline V gene sequence: CDR1 WNHNN, CDR2 SYGVQD (reference sequence). The CDR3 is 11 residues long. V lost 2 bases to trimming and J lost 10 bases, with 6 bases between them.

This chain links TRBV29-1 with TRBJ1-2, with 8 bases lining up with TRBD1. Per the germline V gene, CDR1 is SQVTM and CDR2 is ANQGSEA. The V segment lost 5 bases and the J segment 3 bases; nucleotides outside the gene matches: 2. This CDR3 region has 12 residues. The CDR3 is CSVTTGDYGYTF. DNA for the CDR3: TGCAGCGTTACGACAGGGGACTATGGCTACACCTTC. Based on the CDR3 plus reference TRBV29-1 and TRBJ1-2, the full variable domain is SAVISQKPSRDICQRGTSLTIQCQVDSQVTMMFWYRQQPGQSLTLIATANQGSEATYESGFVIDKFPISRPNLTFSTLTVSNMSPEDSSIYLCSVTTGDYGYTFGSGTRLTVV.

This clone was counted a few times. The J gene is TRBJ1-3, the V gene TRBV14; no firm D call. This CDR3 comprises 16 residues. Looked up from germline, CDR1 is SGHDN and CDR2 is FVKESK. Between the trimmed V and J ends, which lost 4 bases and 0 bases, there was a span of 13 bases. CDR3 sequence: CASSPLGPSSGNTIYF. The CDR3 coding sequence is TGTGCCAGCAGCCCACTCGGGCCCAGCTCTGGAAACACCATATATTTT.

This clone was detected only a few times. This chain links TRBV5-5 with TRBJ1-5; TRBD1 matches 7 bases. Per germline, CDR1 SGHKS and CDR2 YYEKEE (reference sequence). Losses at the gene ends were 4 bases for V and 1 base for J; bases not matched to a gene: 5. The CDR3 contains 15 residues. The DNA for the CDR3 is TGTGCCAGCAGCCCAACAGGGGCGAGCAATCAGCCCCAGCATTTT. It translates to CASSPTGASNQPQHF.

V is TRBV4-2 and J is TRBJ2-1; 10 bases match TRBD1. Trimming cost V 1 base and J 8 bases; bases outside gene matches: 8. Germline V gene data show CDR1 as LGHNA and CDR2 as YNFKEQ. The CDR3 totals 16 residues. The CDR3 region is CASSQGAGQGLYEQFF. The CDR3 nucleotides read TGTGCCAGCAGCCAAGGAGCGGGACAGGGGCTCTATGAGCAGTTCTTC.

The sample holds a few counts of this clone. This chain connects TRBV7-9 to TRBJ1-2; possible D gene TRBD1, 6 bases. The V gene lost 5 bases and the J gene lost 4 bases, with 14 bases spanning the gap. CDR3 length equals 14 residues. CDR1 is SEHNR, CDR2 FQNEAQ, per germline (reference sequence). The CDR3 DNA reads as TGTGCCAGCAGCCCGCGGGAGGGGGGCTATGGCTACACCTTC. This gives the protein CASSPREGGYGYTF.

This chain joins TRBV15 and TRBJ1-1; 7 bases map to TRBD1. Germline loops: CDR1 LNHNV, CDR2 YYDKDF (reference sequence). CDR3 length: 15 residues. V gave up 5 bases and J gave up 5 bases; unmatched junction bases: 11. The CDR3 spells CATSGPNRGGTEAFF. CDR3 nucleotides: TGTGCCACCAGCGGCCCTAACAGGGGAGGGACTGAAGCTTTCTTT.

The V gene is TRBV6-5, the J gene TRBJ2-7, with TRBD1 matching over 11 bases. J was trimmed by 7 bases and V by 7 bases; bases with no gene match: 6. This CDR3 is 13 amino acids long. Per the germline V gene, CDR1 is MNHEY and CDR2 is SVGAGI. The CDR3 sequence: CASTGQGAGEQYF. The CDR3 region has the DNA TGTGCCAGCACCGGACAGGGGGCGGGGGAGCAGTACTTC.